Below, 20 T cell receptor beta chains from the same sample are listed, as sequenced in a study of cytomegalovirus exposure and HLA in healthy donors (dated by TCRdb to 2017 to 2019). The library relied on the immunoSEQ multiplex PCR assay. The multiplex PCR relied on a mix of 60 forward primers for TCR Vbeta segments and 13 reverse primers for TCR Jbeta segments. Held by TCRdb, this immuneACCESS table contains in-frame sequences only and omits some clones. Under half of the omission traces to an unresolved V gene where checked; the cause of the rest is unknown. For this sample the table gives 150,000 to 200,000 clones, of which roughly 83% were detected only once. Jointly, the top ten make up approximately 2.2% of the sample. The specimen was PBMCs. The receptors derive from a woman aged 45-60 years in good health and CMV-seronegative.

This chain joins TRBV9 and TRBJ2-3; 9 nucleotides line up with TRBD1. Per germline, CDR1 SGDLS and CDR2 YYNGEE. Trimming cost V 0 bases and J 4 bases; bases outside gene matches: 6. This CDR3 comprises 16 residues. In DNA form, the CDR3 reads TGTGCCAGCAGCGTAGGGGGGACAGGGATGGCAGATACGCAGTATTTT. Translation: CASSVGGTGMADTQYF.

The chain is built from TRBV28 and TRBJ2-1, with TRBD2 matching over 11 bases. V shed 3 bases, J shed 8 bases, and the junction held 9 bases outside the gene matches. The CDR3 totals 16 residues. Germline V gene sequence: CDR1 MDHEN, CDR2 SYDVKM. DNA for the CDR3: TGTGCCAGCAGTTTGGGAACTAGCGGGAGAAAGTATGAGCAGTTCTTC. It codes for CASSLGTSGRKYEQFF.

The chain links TRBV2 to TRBJ1-5; 9 nucleotides align to TRBD1. Unmatched junction bases numbered 4, after V lost 0 bases and J lost 4 bases. The CDR3 extends over 16 amino acids. From germline, CDR1 is SNHLY and CDR2 FYNNEI. CDR3 DNA sequence: TGTGCCAGCAGTGAAGCCGGGACAGGGTTAAATCAGCCCCAGCATTTT. This codes for CASSEAGTGLNQPQHF.

This clone was observed a single time. CDR3 bases: TGTGCCAGTTTCAGAATTCCGGGACAATCTTGGGGCTACGAGCAGTACTTC. This codes for CASFRIPGQSWGYEQYF. The V and J genes are TRBV19 and TRBJ2-7, with D perhaps matching TRBD1 (6 bases). CDR1 is LNHDA, CDR2 SQIVND, per germline (reference sequence). CDR3 size: 17 residues. V was cut by 8 bases and J by 3 bases, with 26 bases left in between.

The chain carries TRBV5-1 and TRBJ2-3; unclear D gene. Trimming took off 0 bases at V and 4 bases at J, with 9 bases between the two ends. The CDR3 extends over 14 amino acids. Per the germline V gene, CDR1 is SGHRS and CDR2 is YFSETQ. The CDR3 coding sequence is TGCGCCAGCAGCTTGGATAGCTGGGCAGATACGCAGTATTTT. Encoded protein: CASSLDSWADTQYF.

The chain is built from TRBV14 and TRBJ2-7; 12 nucleotides line up with TRBD2. Germline V CDR1 and CDR2: SGHDN, FVKESK. Trimming took 2 bases from V and 4 from J; bases not matched to a gene: 15. The CDR3 spans 19 residues. The CDR3 protein is CASSQYTGSWTSGEYEQYF. Written as DNA, the CDR3 is TGTGCCAGCAGCCAATATACAGGTTCCTGGACTAGCGGGGAGTACGAGCAGTACTTC.

The gene calls are TRBV7-8 and TRBJ2-7, with 10 bases that match TRBD1. The CDR3 runs 18 residues. V lost 5 bases, J lost 5 bases, and 18 bases stayed unmatched. Germline V lookup: CDR1 SGHVS, CDR2 FQNEAQ. This chain's CDR3 is CASSVRLNDRGQRNEQYF. The DNA of the CDR3 is TGTGCCAGCAGCGTACGTCTAAATGACAGGGGGCAAAGGAACGAGCAGTACTTC. The full variable domain, completed using reference TRBV7-8 and TRBJ2-7, is GAGVSQSPRYKVAKRGQDVALRCDPISGHVSLFWYQQALGQGPEFLTYFQNEAQLDKSGLPSDRFFAERPEGSVSTLKIQRTQQEDSAVYLCASSVRLNDRGQRNEQYFGPGTRLTVT.

The chain uses TRBV6-1 and TRBJ1-2; TRBD1 matches at 11 bases. Germline CDR1 is MNHNS and CDR2 is SASEGT. The CDR3 has 14 residues. V was clipped by 4 bases and J by 4 bases; unmatched bases: 2. The CDR3 nucleotides are TGTGCCAGCAGTGGGACAGGGGGCTTCTATGGCTACACCTTC. Translated: CASSGTGGFYGYTF.

The chain has TRBV7-9 and TRBJ2-7; 9 nucleotides agree with TRBD1. The CDR3 runs to 15 residues. The germline V gene encodes CDR1 SEHNR and CDR2 FQNEAQ (reference sequence). V was clipped by 6 bases and J by 4 bases; unmatched bases: 10. The CDR3 is CASRPPGTGLYEQYF. CDR3 bases: TGTGCCAGCAGACCTCCCGGGACAGGGTTGTACGAGCAGTACTTC.

This clone was recorded once. The DNA of the CDR3 is TGTGCCAGCAGCGCCAGGGATCTGGGACAGGGGGCTTTTGAGCAGTACTTC. Translation: CASSARDLGQGAFEQYF. The chain carries TRBV9 and TRBJ2-7, with 12 bases aligning to TRBD1. V lost 3 bases, J lost 7 bases, and 14 bases stayed unmatched. Germline values: CDR1 SGDLS, CDR2 YYNGEE. The CDR3 loop spans 17 amino acids.

V usage is TRBV2 and J usage is TRBJ1-5; 9 bases are a match to TRBD1. This CDR3 spans 15 amino acids. Trimming took 5 bases from V and 2 from J; bases not matched to a gene: 4. Germline CDR1 SNHLY, CDR2 FYNNEI. CDR3 residues: CASSSRDRGNQPQHF. The CDR3 coding sequence is TGTGCCAGCAGTTCCCGGGACAGGGGCAATCAGCCCCAGCATTTT. Looking up the rest from reference TRBV2 and TRBJ1-5 gives the full variable domain: EPEVTQTPSHQVTQMGQEVILRCVPISNHLYFYWYRQILGQKVEFLVSFYNNEISEKSEIFDDQFSVERPDGSNFTLKIRSTKLEDSAMYFCASSSRDRGNQPQHFGDGTRLSIL.

The chain combines TRBV14 with TRBJ1-4; tentative D call: TRBD1 (5 bases). V lost 5 bases and J lost 3, with 13 bases in between. Germline V gene data show CDR1 as SGHDN and CDR2 as FVKESK. The CDR3 extends over 15 amino acids. CDR3: CASSYRGRSNEKLFF. The DNA for the CDR3 is TGTGCCAGCAGCTATCGGGGGAGATCTAATGAAAAACTGTTTTTT.

The chain links TRBV2 to TRBJ2-5; TRBD2 agrees at 9 bases. There are 17 residues in the CDR3. V shed 6 bases, J shed 2 bases, and the junction held 13 bases outside the gene matches. From germline, CDR1 is SNHLY and CDR2 FYNNEI. The DNA for the CDR3 is TGTGCCAGCAGGGGCACGCGTCGCGGGGGGGATCAAGAGACCCAGTACTTC. It is translated as CASRGTRRGGDQETQYF.

The rearrangement uses TRBV2 and TRBJ1-3, with D maybe TRBD1 (6 bases). Germline CDR1 is SNHLY and CDR2 is FYNNEI. Trimming cost V 6 bases and J 1 base, with 13 bases left between them. The CDR3 consists of 15 residues. The CDR3 loop reads CASRASRGSGNTIYF. The CDR3 region has the DNA TGTGCCAGCAGAGCGTCCAGGGGTTCTGGAAACACCATATATTTT.

The CDR3 sequence: CVLDNPNYGYTF. Written as DNA, the CDR3 is TGTGTATTGGACAACCCAAACTATGGCTACACCTTC. The chain has TRBV30 and TRBJ1-2; D is perhaps TRBD1 (5 bases). In germline, CDR1 is GTSNPN, CDR2 SVGIG (reference sequence). This CDR3 region has 12 residues.

CDR3 DNA: TGTGCCAGTAGTCCGGGACTAGGGATCGTAGAGACCCAGTACTTC. It yields the protein CASSPGLGIVETQYF. This chain uses TRBV19 with TRBJ2-5; 8 bases align to TRBD2. V was pared by 5 bases and J by 4 bases, with 9 bases of the junction left unmatched. Germline V gene lookup returns CDR1 LNHDA and CDR2 SQIVND (reference sequence). This CDR3 spans 15 amino acids.

This clone has more than one count but fewer than ten. This sequence joins TRBV7-2 and TRBJ1-5; unclear D gene. This CDR3 comprises 13 residues. CDR1 is SGHTA and CDR2 is FQGNSA in the germline V gene. The V end was cut by 1 base, the J end by 6 bases, with 7 bases between. The DNA for the CDR3 is TGTGCCAGCAGCTTAGACCCGGGTCAGCCCCAGCATTTT. Its protein product is CASSLDPGQPQHF.

This chain uses TRBV7-2 with TRBJ1-5; TRBD1 agrees at 10 bases. Germline V lookup: CDR1 SGHTA, CDR2 FQGNSA. J lost 7 bases, V lost 4 bases, and 13 bases had no gene match. CDR3 length: 17 amino acids. CDR3 region: CASSSILGDRGRQPQHF. CDR3 in DNA: TGTGCCAGCAGCTCTATCCTAGGGGACAGGGGCCGGCAGCCCCAGCATTTT.

This clone turned up a few times. J is TRBJ1-2 and V is TRBV6-5, with D perhaps matching TRBD1 (6 bases). This CDR3 region has 13 residues. Looked up from germline, CDR1 is MNHEY and CDR2 is SVGAGI. Trimming took 10 bases from V and 2 from J, leaving 14 bases between them. CDR3 sequence (DNA): TGTGCCACCGTAAACACAGGGAACTATGGCTACACCTTC. Protein product: CATVNTGNYGYTF.

This clone was found a few times. The V gene is TRBV4-3, the J gene TRBJ2-7; no reliable D call. The CDR3 sequence is 14 residues long. CDR1 and CDR2 from the germline V gene are LGHNA and YSLEER. The V gene lost 2 bases and the J gene lost 0 bases, with 8 bases spanning the gap. CDR3 region: CASSQHGISYEQYF. In DNA form, the CDR3 reads TGCGCCAGCAGCCAACACGGTATCTCCTACGAGCAGTACTTC.